This T cell receptor (beta chain) was identified during a study of PD-1 blockade in classical Hodgkin lymphoma. The V gene's germline CDR1 is MNHNY and CDR2 SVGAGI (reference sequence). This CDR3 is 14 amino acids long. The junction had 5 bases not matched to a gene; V was cut back by 6 bases and J by 2 bases. Only in-frame clones appear in the TCRdb table, and some are missing; sequencing was by immunoSEQ multiplex PCR. The sample yields 50,000 to 75,000 clones, more than 75% seen once. There was relapse after autologous stem cell transplantation in every patient, and there was variation in brentuximab vedotin exposure. Best response was recorded as complete response, partial response or progressive disease. A remark on this clone: Antigen unknown.

Whole-study findings and limits: Similar baseline diversity was found in complete responders and newly diagnosed patients. Healthy donors were reported to have higher baseline TCR diversity than newly diagnosed patients. Although disease activity or prior therapy may be involved, causes of the repertoire differences remain undefined.

The chain links TRBV6-6 to TRBJ1-1, with 8 positions matching TRBD1. The sequence came from a human donor with classical Hodgkin lymphoma. The input for sequencing was peripheral blood mononuclear cells (PBMCs), taken before the second cycle of nivolumab. The chain's CDR3 is CASRGTGGNTEAFF. DNA of the CDR3: TGTGCCAGCAGGGGGACAGGAGGTAACACTGAAGCTTTCTTT.